The 10 T cell receptor beta chains presented below share a single source sample, sequenced in a study of T cells in Graves' hyperthyroidism and ophthalmopathy. RNA transcripts yielded amplified TCR beta CDR3 regions. The study used the HTBI primer set for a first-round RT-PCR of the TCR CDR3. A single record per CDR3 protein comes from TCRdb applying MiXCR to the multiplex PCR reads. The table lists 550,000 to 800,000 distinct CDR3 sequences, around 15% of them singletons. Sequenced material: blood. The receptor set was obtained from a man over 45 with Graves' hyperthyroidism.

There are many counts of this clonotype. The rearrangement uses TRBV28 and TRBJ1-4; maybe TRBD1 (6 bases). Germline CDR1 and CDR2: MDHEN and SYDVKM. V was pared by 5 bases and J by 0 bases, with 16 bases between. The CDR3 length is 17 residues. CDR3 sequence reads: CASSTWTDSATNEKLFF. The CDR3, as DNA: TGTGCCAGCAGTACCTGGACAGATTCCGCAACTAATGAAAAACTGTTTTTT.

This clonotype showed up just a few times. V usage is TRBV29-1 and J usage is TRBJ2-3; 11 bases are shared with TRBD2. Germline V lookup: CDR1 SQVTM, CDR2 ANQGSEA. V lost 7 bases to trimming and J lost 0 bases; unmatched junction nucleotides: 3. This CDR3 contains 14 residues. The CDR3 DNA sequence: TGCAGCGCTTGGACTAGCGGGAGCACAGATACGCAGTATTTT. Encoded protein: CSAWTSGSTDTQYF.

This clonotype was found many times. This chain joins TRBV6-2 or TRBV6-3 and TRBJ2-5; 13 nucleotides agree with TRBD2. The CDR3 covers 17 residues. Germline trimming cut 2 bases from V and 3 bases from J; bases unmatched to any gene: 6. CDR1 is MNHEY, CDR2 SVGEGT, per germline. The CDR3 protein is CASSYTTGTSGKETQYF. DNA of the CDR3: TGTGCCAGCAGTTACACAACCGGGACTAGCGGGAAAGAGACCCAGTACTTC.

This clonotype has ten or more counts. The J gene is TRBJ1-1, the V gene TRBV12-3 or TRBV12-4; D remains unclear. The CDR3 extends over 14 amino acids. V was clipped by 5 bases and J by 0 bases, with 10 bases between them. In nucleotides, the CDR3 is TGTGCCAGCAGTAGCGTTGGGTTGAACACTGAAGCTTTCTTT. Amino acid sequence: CASSSVGLNTEAFF.

Many counts were recorded for this clonotype. The chain joins TRBV12-3 or TRBV12-4 to TRBJ1-1; D not certain. The V end lost 4 bases, the J end lost 0 bases, and 9 bases lay between the germline ends. This CDR3 comprises 14 residues. CDR3 in amino acids: CASSSRVMNTEAFF. CDR3 coding DNA: TGTGCCAGCAGTTCAAGAGTCATGAACACTGAAGCTTTCTTT.

Ten or more counts support this clonotype. V and J are TRBV10-3 and TRBJ2-3, with TRBD2 matching 7 bases. The CDR3 extends over 17 amino acids. Germline values: CDR1 ENHRY, CDR2 SYGVKD. The ends lost 1 base at V and 2 bases at J; junction bases unmatched: 9. CDR3 in amino acids: CAISEWGGRDPTDTQYF. Here the CDR3 DNA reads TGTGCCATCAGTGAGTGGGGAGGGCGCGACCCCACAGATACGCAGTATTTT.

This clonotype has at least ten counts. The chain has TRBV16 and TRBJ2-5, with D maybe TRBD2 (6 bases). CDR1 KGHSY and CDR2 FQNENV come from the germline V gene. CDR3 length: 15 residues. Deletions cut 0 bases from V and 4 bases from J, with 12 bases between. The CDR3 loop is CASSQSISSGETQYF. The CDR3, as DNA: TGTGCCAGCAGCCAATCGATTAGTAGCGGAGAGACCCAGTACTTC.

The chain employs TRBV5-1 and TRBJ2-7; 9 positions agree with TRBD1. The CDR3 extends over 16 amino acids. The V gene end was trimmed by 4 bases and the J gene end by 5 bases; junction bases not matched to a gene: 13. The V gene's germline CDR1 is SGHRS and CDR2 YFSETQ. This chain's CDR3 is CASSLGPGQGYHEQYF. For the CDR3, the DNA is TGCGCCAGCAGCCTCGGGCCGGGACAGGGTTACCACGAGCAGTACTTC.

This clonotype was counted at least ten times. The chain joins TRBV28 to TRBJ2-3, with 7 bases fitting TRBD2. The germline gives CDR1 MDHEN, CDR2 SYDVKM. CDR3 length equals 15 residues. The ends lost 3 bases at V and 0 bases at J; junction bases unmatched: 3. CDR3 bases: TGTGCCAGCAGTTTTACTAGCGCGAGCACAGATACGCAGTATTTT. Its translation: CASSFTSASTDTQYF.

This clonotype showed up just a few times. The rearrangement links TRBV28 to TRBJ1-2; D perhaps matches TRBD1 (5 bases). The germline CDR1 and CDR2 sequences are MDHEN and SYDVKM. The CDR3 extends over 14 amino acids. Trimming took off 3 bases at V and 4 bases at J, with 12 bases between the two ends. CDR3 nucleotides: TGTGCCAGCAGTTTGGGACGGACTATCTATGGCTACACCTTC. This translates into CASSLGRTIYGYTF.